Shown below are 13 T cell receptor beta chains from a single sample sequenced in a study of shared clonotypes between healthy human individuals. Sequenced by immunoSEQ multiplex PCR; TCRdb stores in-frame clones only, minus some. The sample gives around 2,000,000 clones, roughly 94% of which show up once; 0.1% to 0.15% is in the top ten. The material sequenced was naive CD4+ T cells sorted from blood. Sample subset: CD45RA+ positively selected. These receptors were collected from a young man in good health.

The rearrangement joins TRBV30 to TRBJ1-5, with a tentative D call TRBD1 (5 bases). CDR3 length: 13 amino acids. Per germline, CDR1 GTSNPN and CDR2 SVGIG (reference sequence). Deletions cut 1 base from V and 4 bases from J, with 8 bases between. The CDR3 protein is CAWSAGRNQPQHF. In DNA form, the CDR3 reads TGTGCCTGGAGTGCAGGGAGGAATCAGCCCCAGCATTTT.

The chain uses TRBV5-1 and TRBJ2-5; 7 bases are a match to TRBD1. Germline values: CDR1 SGHRS, CDR2 YFSETQ. The CDR3 extends over 16 amino acids. The V gene end was trimmed by 4 bases and the J gene end by 0 bases; junction bases not matched to a gene: 9. CDR3 protein: CASSPRGRPDQETQYF. The CDR3 DNA sequence: TGCGCCAGCAGCCCTAGGGGGCGCCCGGACCAAGAGACCCAGTACTTC.

This chain connects TRBV5-7 to TRBJ2-5; no clear D. TRBV5-7 belongs to the ORF category, with a function that is uncertain. CDR3 size: 13 residues. V was cut by 6 bases and J by 2 bases, with 11 bases left in between. The CDR3 sequence is CASILGIQETQYF. The CDR3 bases are TGTGCCAGCATTCTAGGGATTCAAGAGACCCAGTACTTC.

The rearrangement links TRBV29-1 to TRBJ2-3; TRBD2 matches at 10 bases. The CDR3 spans 15 residues. Germline-derived CDR1 and CDR2 are SQVTM and ANQGSEA. Trimming took 6 bases from V and 0 from J; bases not matched to a gene: 6. CDR3 nucleotides: TGCAGCGTGGGTGGGACTAGCGCAAGCACAGATACGCAGTATTTT. Translation gives CSVGGTSASTDTQYF.

The chain uses TRBV6-1 and TRBJ1-4; TRBD1 might be the D (5 bases). Trimming pared 2 bases from V and 4 bases from J, leaving 14 bases between. CDR3 length: 16 amino acids. In germline, CDR1 is MNHNS, CDR2 SASEGT. The CDR3 sequence is CASSEYRDPVNEKLFF. The DNA for the CDR3 is TGTGCCAGCAGTGAATACCGGGACCCGGTTAATGAAAAACTGTTTTTT.

The rearrangement joins TRBV10-3 to TRBJ2-7; TRBD1 agrees at 7 bases. The CDR3 loop spans 15 amino acids. The V segment lost 0 bases and the J segment 2 bases; nucleotides outside the gene matches: 4. Germline values: CDR1 ENHRY, CDR2 SYGVKD. The CDR3 reads CAISESGTVAYEQYF. The CDR3 DNA is TGTGCCATCAGTGAGTCCGGGACAGTAGCCTACGAGCAGTACTTC.

About this clone itself: Germline and junction disagree at one end, which may indicate a read error. The sample holds other DNA sequences that translate to the same CDR3. This chain uses TRBV6-6 with TRBJ1-6; D remains unclear. CDR3 length: 16 amino acids. CDR1 and CDR2 (germline): MNHNY, SVGAGI (reference sequence). The CDR3 bases are TGTGCCAGCAGTTTCCTAGGTGGAACCTATAATTCACCTCTCCACTTT. Its translation is CASSFLGGTYNSPLHF.

This clone was seen a single time. The CDR3 loop reads CSALRDEQFF. CDR3 nucleotides: TGCAGTGCCCTGAGGGATGAGCAGTTCTTC. The rearrangement links TRBV20-1 to TRBJ2-1, with D maybe TRBD2 (5 bases). The V gene lost 6 bases and the J gene lost 8 bases, with 8 bases spanning the gap. The CDR3 runs to 10 residues. In germline, CDR1 is DFQATT, CDR2 SNEGSKA (reference sequence).

V is TRBV15 and J is TRBJ1-5, with D unresolved. Trimming stripped 0 bases from V and 5 bases from J, with 8 bases between. Germline CDR1 reads LNHNV; CDR2 reads YYDKDF (reference sequence). The CDR3 covers 14 residues. DNA for the CDR3: TGTGCCACCAGCAGAGATCCACTGGATCAGCCCCAGCATTTT. Translated, it gives CATSRDPLDQPQHF.

V usage is TRBV7-9 and J usage is TRBJ1-6, with 7 positions matching TRBD1. V was clipped by 5 bases and J by 9 bases; unmatched bases: 10. CDR1 SEHNR and CDR2 FQNEAQ come from the germline V gene (reference sequence). The CDR3 totals 15 residues. The CDR3 loop is CASSRDRDRGSPLHF. DNA for the CDR3: TGTGCCAGCAGCAGAGACAGGGACCGGGGTTCACCCCTCCACTTT.

This chain uses TRBV6-4 with TRBJ2-2; 9 nucleotides align to TRBD1. The CDR3 runs to 14 residues. The ends lost 6 bases at V and 4 bases at J; junction bases unmatched: 3. The germline CDR1 and CDR2 sequences are MRHNA and SNTAGT. The CDR3 region is CASRGQGGTGELFF. CDR3 bases: TGTGCCAGCAGGGGACAGGGTGGCACCGGGGAGCTGTTTTTT.

The CDR3 DNA sequence: TGTGCCAGCAGCTCATCAACTAGTTCGCAGACCCAGTACTTC. Amino acid sequence: CASSSSTSSQTQYF. The J gene is TRBJ2-5, the V gene TRBV7-3; a weak D match, TRBD2 (5 bases). Germline V gives CDR1 SGHTA, CDR2 FQGTGA. Trimming removed 4 bases at V and 6 bases at J, with 15 bases between. The CDR3 runs to 14 residues.

The genes are TRBV9 and TRBJ2-5; 8 nucleotides agree with TRBD2. The V and J ends lost 0 bases and 2 bases, in that order; junction bases with no gene match: 6. Germline lookup yields CDR1 SGDLS and CDR2 YYNGEE. This CDR3 region has 16 residues. The CDR3, as DNA: TGTGCCAGCAGCGTAGGTATGGCGGGGGGACAAGAGACCCAGTACTTC. The encoded protein is CASSVGMAGGQETQYF.